The present T cell receptor beta chain was sequenced within a study of early stage breast cancer tumors. Findings of the study overall: Most shared enriched TCRB sequences were commonly generated ones.

Germline CDR1 is LNHDA and CDR2 is SQIVND (reference sequence). The J segment lost 4 bases and the V segment lost 8 bases, leaving 10 bases of the junction unmatched. The CDR3 covers 14 residues. Turning to this clone: Its cognate antigen is unknown.

Only in-frame clones appear in the TCRdb table, and some are missing; sequencing was by immunoSEQ multiplex PCR. This table holds 45,000 to 60,000 clones, around 90% found once. This chain joins TRBV19 and TRBJ2-5; 7 bases align to TRBD2. The TCR originated in a person between 70 and 80 years old with breast cancer. The sequencing sample was made of blood. The CDR3 region has the DNA TGTGCCAGTTCGTCCGACGGGAGGAGAGAGACCCAGTACTTC. It encodes CASSSDGRRETQYF.